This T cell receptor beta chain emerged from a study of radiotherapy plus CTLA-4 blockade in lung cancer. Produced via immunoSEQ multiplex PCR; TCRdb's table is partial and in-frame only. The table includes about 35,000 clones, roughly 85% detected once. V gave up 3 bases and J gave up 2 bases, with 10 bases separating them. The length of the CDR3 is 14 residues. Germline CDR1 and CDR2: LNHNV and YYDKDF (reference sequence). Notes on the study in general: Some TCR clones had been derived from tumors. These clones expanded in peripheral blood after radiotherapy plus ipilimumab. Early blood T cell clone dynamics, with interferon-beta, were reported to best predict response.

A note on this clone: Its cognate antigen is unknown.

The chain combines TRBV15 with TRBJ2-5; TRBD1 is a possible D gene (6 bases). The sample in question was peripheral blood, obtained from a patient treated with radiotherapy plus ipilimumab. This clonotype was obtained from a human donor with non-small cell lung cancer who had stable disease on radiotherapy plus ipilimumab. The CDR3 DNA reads TGTGCCACCAGCAGGGTAGGGGGTCAAGAGACCCAGTACTTC. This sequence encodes CATSRVGGQETQYF.